Sequencing of this T cell receptor beta chain was carried out in a study of beta chain features in type 1 diabetes (dated by TCRdb to the late 2010s). Concerning the study at large: Mean age, gender distribution, total cell number and subset yield were not different between patients and healthy donors. The study compared TCRB repertoires of sorted circulating CD4+ T cell subsets between recently diagnosed type 1 diabetes patients and matched healthy donors. Regulatory and stem cell-like memory subsets were obtained from only 8 patients and roughly eight healthy donors, while naive and central memory subsets were obtained from all 30 or so donors. A total of approximately 100 million sorted cells were examined across all samples, and the number of cells per subset was strongly correlated with RNA yield.

As regards this clone: There is no known antigen for this receptor. Per-nucleotide qualities are absent, and no much larger clonotype sits a single base away.

The germline ends are 19 bases apart after V is trimmed by 4 bases and J by 8 bases. As encoded in the germline V gene, CDR1 is SGHRS while CDR2 is YFSETQ. The CDR3 spans 16 residues, from the cysteine through the phenylalanine. Kept here is only the CDR3 DNA, which spans 48 bases and is read in frame from base 1. From each donor, a single peripheral blood sample of roughly 0.11 L on average was drawn into heparinised tubes. Using a panel that included CD45RO, CCR7, CD25, CD127, CD95 and CD27, naive, central memory, regulatory and stem cell-like memory CD4+ T cells were sorted on a BD FACSAria II. Every sorted population had a purity above 95%. Right away, PBMCs were isolated by Lymphoprep density gradient centrifugation and were stained directly, with no culture step. Samples were stained and sorted in pairs, with one healthy donor and one patient per experiment, so that batch effects were minimized.

General study outcomes and caveats: In all four CD4+ subsets, TCRB CDR3 length was moderately but significantly shorter in type 1 diabetes patients. Shorter templates might have been favored by PCR, but patient and control samples were amplified and corrected together, so both groups would have been affected equally by any skew. At VDJ recombination sites, patients with type 1 diabetes made fewer insertions and deleted more nucleotides, a pattern implying thymic rearrangement abnormalities. Because small numbers of individuals were included in the HLA sub-analyses, any influence of HLA type on TCRB rearrangement was left unresolved. Because cDNA was sequenced instead of genomic DNA, highly expressing activated cells could be over-represented, though the groups showed no difference in activation or CD3 levels. The naive, central memory and regulatory TCRB repertoires appeared to resemble one another more closely among patients than among healthy donors.

All of the isolated RNA was reverse transcribed with the High Capacity cDNA Reverse Transcription Kit, so expressed TCRB transcripts were sequenced. Naive, central memory and regulatory T cell samples underwent deep immunoSEQ sequencing, averaging about 3.57 million total reads per sample. Sorted cells were lysed in RLT buffer and RNA was extracted with DNase-treated RNeasy Micro or Mini kits, depending on cell number. Each cell subset was processed separately to prevent cross-contamination, with patient and healthy donor samples processed together. Using the immunoSEQ multiplex PCR, TCRB sequences were amplified from cDNA into 87-bp fragments spanning the CDR3 region. The amplicons were sequenced using the Illumina HiSeq platform. Regarding the original processing steps: Synthetic template baselines were used to correct PCR bias computationally, reads within Hamming distance 2 were collapsed together, and singletons that could not be merged were discarded. Reads were aligned to IMGT to assign V, D and J genes, CDR3 length, and insertions or deletions at six rearrangement sites. Clonotype counts were normalized to sorted cell number within each subset before computing true diversity and Gini coefficients with the tcR R package. The overlap coefficient, calculated on TCRB nucleotide sequences, was used to quantify repertoire sharing. As a proxy for the pre-selection repertoire, out-of-frame TCRB sequences from naive cells were analyzed. TCRdb took over this immuneACCESS table, retaining in-frame rearrangements with V and J assigned. Such tables are incomplete; in checked studies, under half of the missing clones stem from an unresolved V gene, and the remainder is unexplained. Clone size and the V and J calls come from that table; the DNA yielded D and trimming. Within this sample are about 270,000 clones, with 13% to 15% of them counted one time only. The ten largest clones capture roughly 0.028% of the sample.

The sequencing sample was made of naive CD4+ T cells from blood. Reading the label with the study, this specimen's cell subset or site is: true naive CD4+ T cells. Recombination joined TRBV5-1 with TRBJ1-6; a tentative D call is TRBD1 (6 bases match). The sequence came from a woman aged 40-49 years in good health. The DNA sequence is as follows: TGCGCCAGCAGCCTCCCGATGGGGGGGGCTGATTCACCCCTCCACTTT. The resulting protein is CASSLPMGGADSPLHF.